Shown below are 17 T cell receptor beta chains from a single sample sequenced in a study of blood T cell repertoires in COVID-19. The method was immunoSEQ multiplex PCR; TCRdb's version includes in-frame clones alone and lacks a portion of them. The sample includes around 39,000 clones, about 85% of them seen just once. Sequences were obtained from peripheral blood. These receptors came from a man at least 80 years old with active or convalescent COVID-19.

This clone was detected only a few times. The chain recombines TRBV12-3 or TRBV12-4 with TRBJ1-2; 8 bases map to TRBD1. The V and J ends lost 6 bases and 3 bases, in that order; junction bases with no gene match: 3. The CDR3 is 13 residues long. This CDR3 is CASRRDRHYGYTF. Here the CDR3 DNA reads TGTGCCAGCAGGCGGGACAGGCACTATGGCTACACCTTC.

This CDR3 reads CASSMSGGETGELFF. CDR3 coding DNA: TGCGCCAGCAGCATGTCGGGGGGTGAGACCGGGGAGCTGTTTTTT. The rearrangement uses TRBV5-1 and TRBJ2-2; TRBD2 matches at 7 bases. The V gene's germline CDR1 is SGHRS and CDR2 YFSETQ. V trimming: 4 bases; J trimming: 5 bases; junction bases outside the gene matches: 8. The CDR3 is made up of 15 amino acids.

This clone turned up a few times. Here the CDR3 DNA reads TGTGCCAGCAGGCCCGTGGGGACTAGCTCCTACGAGCAGTACTTC. Encoded protein: CASRPVGTSSYEQYF. V and J are TRBV7-2 and TRBJ2-7; 8 nucleotides match TRBD2. V shed 6 bases and J 0 bases; nucleotides not matched to a gene: 7. CDR1 is SGHTA and CDR2 is FQGNSA in the germline V gene. The CDR3 totals 15 residues.

The chain links TRBV24-1 to TRBJ1-5; D is undetermined. The CDR3 has 14 residues. V was clipped by 4 bases and J by 5 bases, with 11 bases between them. The germline V gene encodes CDR1 KGHDR and CDR2 SFDVKD. The CDR3 nucleotides read TGTGCCACCAGTGAGCCATCAACGGATCAGCCCCAGCATTTT. Protein: CATSEPSTDQPQHF.

This chain uses TRBV6-6 with TRBJ2-1; 9 bases are a match to TRBD2. Per the germline V gene, CDR1 is MNHNY and CDR2 is SVGAGI (reference sequence). CDR3 length: 14 residues. J lost 10 bases, V lost 4 bases, and 8 bases had no gene match. CDR3 region: CASSLTGLAVEQFF. The CDR3 DNA sequence: TGTGCCAGCAGTTTGACGGGACTAGCCGTAGAGCAGTTCTTC.

This clone was detected once. The rearrangement joins TRBV18 to TRBJ1-4, with 9 bases that match TRBD1. This CDR3 region has 15 residues. V shed 2 bases, J shed 7 bases, and the junction held 5 bases outside the gene matches. CDR1 is KGHSH, CDR2 LQKENI, per germline. The CDR3 DNA is TGTGCCAGCTCACCAACGACAGGGGGGGGTGAAAAACTGTTTTTT. This codes for CASSPTTGGGEKLFF. Full variable domain (rest looked up from reference TRBV18 and TRBJ1-4): NAGVMQNPRHLVRRRGQEARLRCSPMKGHSHVYWYRQLPEEGLKFMVYLQKENIIDESGMPKERFSAEFPKEGPSILRIQQVVRGDSAAYFCASSPTTGGGEKLFFGSGTQLSVL.

CDR3 DNA sequence: TGTGCCAGTAGTATTTTACAGGGGTACAATGAGCAGTTCTTC. It encodes CASSILQGYNEQFF. The gene calls are TRBV19 and TRBJ2-1; 7 bases match TRBD1. Germline CDR1 LNHDA, CDR2 SQIVND (reference sequence). Trimming cost V 3 bases and J 4 bases; bases outside gene matches: 3. The CDR3 has 14 residues.

The V gene is TRBV2, the J gene TRBJ1-1; TRBD1 matches 9 bases. CDR1 and CDR2 from the germline V gene are SNHLY and FYNNEI. This CDR3 region has 13 residues. Unmatched junction bases numbered 8, after V lost 8 bases and J lost 7 bases. The CDR3 loop is CASGDRAYLEAFF. CDR3 nucleotides: TGTGCCAGCGGGGACAGGGCTTACCTTGAAGCTTTCTTT.

The chain combines TRBV7-3 with TRBJ2-5, with D perhaps matching TRBD2 (6 bases). Germline loops: CDR1 SGHTA, CDR2 FQGTGA. V lost 4 bases to trimming and J lost 5 bases, with 17 bases between them. The CDR3 has 15 residues. CDR3 bases: TGTGCCAGCAGCTCGCTTCCGGGACTTTGGGAGACCCAGTACTTC. As protein: CASSSLPGLWETQYF. The variable domain in full, completed from reference TRBV7-3 and TRBJ2-5, reads GAGVSQTPSNKVTEKGKYVELRCDPISGHTALYWYRQSLGQGPEFLIYFQGTGAADDSGLPNDRFFAVRPEGSVSTLKIQRTERGDSAVYLCASSSLPGLWETQYFGPGTRLLVL.

V usage is TRBV7-9 and J usage is TRBJ1-5; the D is unclear. The germline V gene has CDR1 SEHNR and CDR2 FQNEAQ (reference sequence). This CDR3 is built from 14 residues. Between the trimmed V and J ends, which lost 1 base and 3 bases, there was a span of 7 bases. The CDR3 loop reads CASSLGGDNQPQHF. CDR3 nucleotide sequence: TGTGCCAGCAGCTTAGGAGGCGACAATCAGCCCCAGCATTTT.

The rearrangement joins TRBV11-2 to TRBJ2-3; D might be TRBD1 (5 bases). Looked up from germline, CDR1 is SGHAT and CDR2 is FQNNGV. V was trimmed by 2 bases and J by 8 bases, leaving 14 bases between them. The CDR3 runs 14 residues. Here the CDR3 reads CASSLRTGTGTQYF. Here the CDR3 DNA reads TGTGCCAGCAGCTTAAGAACAGGTACCGGTACGCAGTATTTT.

The genes are TRBV7-2 and TRBJ2-3; D uncertain. The V end lost 1 base, the J end lost 2 bases, and 7 bases lay between the germline ends. The CDR3 has 14 amino acids. The germline gives CDR1 SGHTA, CDR2 FQGNSA. The CDR3, as DNA: TGTGCCAGCAGCTTAGTCAGTTTCACAGATACGCAGTATTTT. Translation: CASSLVSFTDTQYF.

The V gene is TRBV6-5, the J gene TRBJ2-4; 7 nucleotides match TRBD1. Germline-derived CDR1 and CDR2 are MNHEY and SVGAGI. Trimming removed 5 bases from V and 8 bases from J; junction bases left unmatched: 6. The CDR3 runs 13 residues. In DNA form, the CDR3 reads TGTGCCAGCAGTCAAATGAGGGGGCACATTCAGTACTTC. This translates into CASSQMRGHIQYF.

This chain uses TRBV6-2 or TRBV6-3 with TRBJ2-2; 8 bases align to TRBD2. The V and J ends lost 0 bases and 5 bases, in that order; junction bases with no gene match: 8. Looked up from germline, CDR1 is MNHEY and CDR2 is SVGEGT. CDR3 length: 17 amino acids. DNA of the CDR3: TGTGCCAGCAGTTACTCGAAAAGCGGGGGAAGAACCGGGGAGCTGTTTTTT. Translation gives CASSYSKSGGRTGELFF.

V is TRBV7-8 and J is TRBJ2-5, with D unresolved. This CDR3 has 12 residues. Trimming left V 5 bases short and J 0 bases short, with 4 bases between. Germline V lookup: CDR1 SGHVS, CDR2 FQNEAQ. CDR3 bases: TGTGCCAGCAGCCCGTACCAAGAGACCCAGTACTTC. Residues: CASSPYQETQYF.

The sample holds a few counts of this clone. This chain joins TRBV7-8 and TRBJ2-7; 8 positions agree with TRBD1. V was clipped by 1 base and J by 4 bases; unmatched bases: 3. The CDR3 is 14 residues long. Germline V gene data show CDR1 as SGHVS and CDR2 as FQNEAQ. The CDR3 protein is CASSLGDRIYEQYF. In DNA form, the CDR3 reads TGTGCCAGCAGCTTAGGGGACAGGATTTACGAGCAGTACTTC.

This sequence joins TRBV3-1 (or the pseudogene TRBV3-2) and TRBJ2-5, with 7 positions matching TRBD1. This CDR3 contains 14 residues. Germline-derived CDR1 and CDR2 are LGHDT and YNNKEL (reference sequence). The J segment lost 5 bases and the V segment lost 4 bases, leaving 7 bases of the junction unmatched. CDR3 sequence (DNA): TGTGCCAGCAGCCTGTTGACAGGGAGCGAGACCCAGTACTTC. It translates to CASSLLTGSETQYF.